Here is one T cell receptor (beta chain) with its context. This record comes from a study of T cell responses to AZD1222 COVID-19 vaccine. This table comes from immunoSEQ multiplex PCR, and its TCRdb copy is limited to in-frame clones, with some not included. The repertoire holds 130,000 or so clones, with around 85% as singletons. Sample: peripheral blood, taken on day 0 of AZD1222 vaccination. The source of this sequence is an adult in good health.

In DNA, the CDR3 is TGCGCCAGCAGCCAAGTGGGGACAGGATTCCCCTATGGCTACACCTTC. This gives the protein CASSQVGTGFPYGYTF. This rearrangement joins TRBV4-1 to TRBJ1-2, with 8 bases matching TRBD1. With V trimmed by 1 base and J by 4 bases, 8 bases remained unmatched. Germline lookup yields CDR1 MGHRA and CDR2 YSYEKL. The CDR3 loop spans 16 amino acids.